These 21 T cell receptor beta chains came from one sample sequenced in a study of cytotoxic CD8 clonotypes in ibrutinib-treated CLL. Sequencing used immunoSEQ multiplex PCR; TCRdb keeps in-frame clones, though not all of them. Of about 140,000 clones listed, roughly 76% are singletons. The sequencing here drew on PBMCs, taken after 24 months of ibrutinib treatment. The origin of the receptors is a human donor with chronic lymphocytic leukemia.

This clone was seen repeatedly, ten times or more. The V gene is TRBV11-2, the J gene TRBJ2-2; maybe TRBD2 (6 bases). V was pared by 1 base and J by 2 bases, with 14 bases between. The germline V gene encodes CDR1 SGHAT and CDR2 FQNNGV. There are 17 residues in the CDR3. CDR3 DNA sequence: TGTGCCAGCAGCTTAGCGGGGGTGGGCCTTAACACCGGGGAGCTGTTTTTT. Translation gives CASSLAGVGLNTGELFF.

The chain combines TRBV7-9 with TRBJ1-1; the D is unclear. The germline V gene has CDR1 SEHNR and CDR2 FQNEAQ (reference sequence). This CDR3 is 16 amino acids long. Trimming stripped 1 base from V and 0 bases from J, with 12 bases between. The CDR3 protein is CASSLGGAGMNTEAFF. In DNA, the CDR3 is TGTGCCAGCAGCTTAGGGGGTGCGGGCATGAACACTGAAGCTTTCTTT.

The chain couples TRBV30 to TRBJ1-2, with no clear D. CDR3 length: 12 residues. Trimming took off 0 bases at V and 8 bases at J, with 10 bases between the two ends. Germline V CDR1 and CDR2: GTSNPN, SVGIG (reference sequence). CDR3 residues: CAWSVGFWGYTF. CDR3 nucleotide sequence: TGTGCCTGGAGTGTCGGGTTTTGGGGCTACACCTTC.

This sequence joins TRBV7-3 and TRBJ2-2; 9 bases map to TRBD1. This CDR3 region has 15 residues. Trimming at V came to 5 bases and at J to 7 bases, leaving 8 bases not matched to a gene. Germline-derived CDR1 and CDR2 are SGHTA and FQGTGA. The CDR3 DNA reads TGTGCCAGCAGCGCCTCGACAGGGGGGAGCGGGGAGCTGTTTTTT. This gives the protein CASSASTGGSGELFF.

In this sample, this clone turned up a few times. The rearrangement links TRBV6-5 to TRBJ2-5, with D tentatively TRBD2 (5 bases). Germline CDR1 and CDR2: MNHEY and SVGAGI. The CDR3 sequence is 13 residues long. Trimming removed 5 bases from V and 4 bases from J, with 11 bases in between. This CDR3 reads CASSHRRGETQYF. For the CDR3, the DNA is TGTGCCAGCAGTCACCGACGGGGAGAGACCCAGTACTTC.

The chain combines TRBV18 with TRBJ1-4; D unclear. The germline V gene has CDR1 KGHSH and CDR2 LQKENI. The CDR3 is 15 amino acids. The V end lost 6 bases, the J end lost 0 bases, and 11 bases lay between the germline ends. The CDR3 DNA sequence: TGTGCCAGCTCGGCAAGATCTGCAACTAATGAAAAACTGTTTTTT. Translated: CASSARSATNEKLFF.

This chain links TRBV30 with TRBJ1-1; no clear D. Trimming cost V 3 bases and J 0 bases, with 8 bases left between them. Germline V lookup: CDR1 GTSNPN, CDR2 SVGIG (reference sequence). The CDR3 runs 13 residues. The CDR3 nucleotides read TGTGCCTGGAGGGCAGAGATGAACACTGAAGCTTTCTTT. This sequence encodes CAWRAEMNTEAFF.

The V call is TRBV7-3, the J call TRBJ2-2, with D perhaps given as TRBD1 or TRBD2 (6 bases each). The CDR3 consists of 14 residues. V lost 5 bases to trimming and J lost 6 bases, with 13 bases between them. Germline assignment: CDR1 SGHTA and CDR2 FQGTGA. The CDR3 DNA sequence: TGTGCCAGCAGCCCCCGGGGGCTGTCCGGGGAGCTGTTTTTT. Its translation is CASSPRGLSGELFF. Drawing the rest from reference TRBV7-3 and TRBJ2-2, the complete variable domain is GAGVSQTPSNKVTEKGKYVELRCDPISGHTALYWYRQSLGQGPEFLIYFQGTGAADDSGLPNDRFFAVRPEGSVSTLKIQRTERGDSAVYLCASSPRGLSGELFFGEGSRLTVL.

Only one count was recorded for this clone. The V and J genes are TRBV6-1 and TRBJ2-1, with a possible D match to TRBD1 (5 bases). Germline V gene lookup returns CDR1 MNHNS and CDR2 SASEGT. V was trimmed by 10 bases and J by 0 bases, leaving 13 bases between them. The CDR3 consists of 14 residues. The CDR3: CATWGSFSYNEQFF. For the CDR3, the DNA is TGTGCCACCTGGGGCAGTTTCTCCTACAATGAGCAGTTCTTC.

The chain couples TRBV30 to TRBJ1-1; weak D call: TRBD1 (5 bases). The CDR3 loop spans 13 amino acids. Germline V CDR1 and CDR2: GTSNPN, SVGIG (reference sequence). Between the trimmed V and J ends, which lost 3 bases and 5 bases, there was a span of 13 bases. Here the CDR3 DNA reads TGTGCCTGGAGCCCGGGACCGTGGACTGAAGCTTTCTTT. Its protein is CAWSPGPWTEAFF.

This clone has only a few counts. J is TRBJ1-1 and V is TRBV7-9; TRBD1 agrees at 9 bases. After removal of 5 bases from V and 6 bases from J, the junction contained 7 bases not matched to a gene. The CDR3 runs 14 residues. Per the germline V gene, CDR1 is SEHNR and CDR2 is FQNEAQ (reference sequence). The CDR3 coding sequence is TGTGCCAGCAGCACCGGGACAGGGAGCGCTGAAGCTTTCTTT. Translated: CASSTGTGSAEAFF.

The chain couples TRBV13 to TRBJ1-2, with D hard to call. The CDR3 length is 12 residues. The V gene lost 5 bases and the J gene lost 8 bases, with 12 bases spanning the gap. The germline V gene has CDR1 PRHDT and CDR2 FYEKMQ (reference sequence). CDR3 sequence: CASSGRLGGYTF. CDR3 sequence (DNA): TGTGCCAGCAGCGGCCGCCTGGGCGGCTACACCTTC.

In nucleotides, the CDR3 is TGTGCCAGTACCCCGGACAGGGGGGTGAGCACAGATACGCAGTATTTT. This encodes CASTPDRGVSTDTQYF. J is TRBJ2-3 and V is TRBV19, with 10 bases fitting TRBD1. Germline V gene sequence: CDR1 LNHDA, CDR2 SQIVND (reference sequence). The length of the CDR3 is 16 residues. J gave up 0 bases and V 7 bases, and 7 bases lay outside the gene matches.

This clone has more than one count but fewer than ten. V usage is TRBV5-1 and J usage is TRBJ2-7; D gene unclear. The CDR3 sequence is 13 residues long. CDR1 and CDR2 (germline): SGHRS, YFSETQ. Trimming pared 3 bases from V and 0 bases from J, leaving 7 bases between. CDR3 bases: TGCGCCAGCAGCTGGGGTTTCTCCTACGAGCAGTACTTC. It specifies CASSWGFSYEQYF.

Points on this clone: The sample has other DNA sequences that encode this CDR3 too. The chain joins TRBV5-1 to TRBJ2-7; perhaps TRBD2 as D (7 bases). Germline assignment: CDR1 SGHRS and CDR2 YFSETQ. CDR3 length: 14 amino acids. V was trimmed by 4 bases and J by 4 bases, leaving 15 bases between them. CDR3 sequence: CASSPLGGGYEQYF. CDR3 DNA: TGCGCCAGCAGCCCCCTAGGGGGGGGATACGAGCAGTACTTC.

This clone is medium-sized (0.01 to 0.1%) by share. The genes are TRBV27 and TRBJ1-2; possibly TRBD1 for D (6 bases). Trimming pared 6 bases from V and 9 bases from J, leaving 20 bases between. Germline V CDR1 and CDR2: MNHEY, SMNVEV (reference sequence). The CDR3 is made up of 14 amino acids. The CDR3 nucleotides are TGTGCCAGCAGCCCCGGGGGGGCAGGAGGTCGCTACACCTTC. The encoded protein is CASSPGGAGGRYTF.

The J gene is TRBJ1-2, the V gene TRBV10-3; possible D gene TRBD1, 5 bases. V gave up 2 bases and J gave up 4 bases, with 14 bases separating them. CDR1 and CDR2 (germline): ENHRY, SYGVKD. The CDR3 sequence is 15 residues long. CDR3 residues: CAISETVDSPYGYTF. CDR3 bases: TGTGCCATCAGTGAGACCGTCGACAGCCCCTATGGCTACACCTTC.

Only a few counts were recorded for this clone. V is TRBV28 and J is TRBJ1-2; D is unresolved. The CDR3 runs to 11 residues. From germline, CDR1 is MDHEN and CDR2 SYDVKM. The CDR3 is CVSRANYGYTF. The CDR3 coding sequence is TGTGTTTCCCGAGCTAACTATGGCTACACCTTC.

This clone was seen only a few times. The J gene is TRBJ1-6, the V gene TRBV29-1, with a tentative D call TRBD1 (5 bases). Trimming stripped 7 bases from V and 9 bases from J, with 16 bases between. This CDR3 region has 13 residues. CDR1 is SQVTM and CDR2 is ANQGSEA in the germline V gene. Written as DNA, the CDR3 is TGCAGCGCCCAGTGGGGGGTCGGTTCACCCCTCCACTTT. Residues: CSAQWGVGSPLHF. Looking up the rest from reference TRBV29-1 and TRBJ1-6 gives the full variable domain: SAVISQKPSRDICQRGTSLTIQCQVDSQVTMMFWYRQQPGQSLTLIATANQGSEATYESGFVIDKFPISRPNLTFSTLTVSNMSPEDSSIYLCSAQWGVGSPLHFGNGTRLTVT.

This chain connects TRBV4-1 to TRBJ1-4, with 9 bases lining up with TRBD1. Germline assignment: CDR1 MGHRA and CDR2 YSYEKL. This CDR3 comprises 18 residues. V gave up 0 bases and J gave up 7 bases; unmatched junction bases: 12. Here the CDR3 DNA reads TGCGCCAGCAGCCAAGACTGGACAGGGGCTTCCTTTGTTGAAAAACTGTTTTTT. Translation: CASSQDWTGASFVEKLFF.

The chain has TRBV6-5 and TRBJ2-7, with 10 bases identical to TRBD1. This CDR3 comprises 14 residues. Germline CDR1 is MNHEY and CDR2 is SVGAGI. J was trimmed by 5 bases and V by 4 bases; bases with no gene match: 5. In DNA, the CDR3 is TGTGCCAGCAGTTTTGGGACAGGGGCCAACGAGCAGTACTTC. Translated, it gives CASSFGTGANEQYF.